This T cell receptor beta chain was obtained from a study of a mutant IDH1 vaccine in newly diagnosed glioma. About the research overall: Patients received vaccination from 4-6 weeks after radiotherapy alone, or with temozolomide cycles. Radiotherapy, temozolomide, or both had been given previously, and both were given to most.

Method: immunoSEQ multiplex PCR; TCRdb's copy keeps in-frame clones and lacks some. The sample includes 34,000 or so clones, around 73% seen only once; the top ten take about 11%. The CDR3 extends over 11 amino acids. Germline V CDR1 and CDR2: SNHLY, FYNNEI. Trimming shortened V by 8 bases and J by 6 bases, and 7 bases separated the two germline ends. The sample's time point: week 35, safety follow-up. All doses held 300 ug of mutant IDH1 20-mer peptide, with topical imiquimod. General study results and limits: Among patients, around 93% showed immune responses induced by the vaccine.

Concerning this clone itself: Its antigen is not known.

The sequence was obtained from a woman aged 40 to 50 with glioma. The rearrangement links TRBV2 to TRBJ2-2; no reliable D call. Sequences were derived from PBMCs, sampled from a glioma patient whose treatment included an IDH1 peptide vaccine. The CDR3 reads CASGHPGELFF. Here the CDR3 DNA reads TGTGCCAGCGGTCATCCCGGGGAGCTGTTTTTT.